This T cell receptor (beta chain) was retrieved from a study of blood T cell repertoires in COVID-19. The germline CDR1 and CDR2 sequences are LGHDT and YNNKEL (reference sequence). CDR3 length: 15 residues. The V end was cut by 6 bases, the J end by 0 bases, with 12 bases between. Profiled with immunoSEQ multiplex PCR; TCRdb holds only in-frame clones, not every one. The table has about 110,000 clones, over 70% seen once. The sample taken for sequencing was peripheral blood. The chain uses TRBV3-1 (or the pseudogene TRBV3-2) and TRBJ1-3; D is unclear. This receptor was obtained from a woman between 65 and 79 years old with acute or convalescent COVID-19. The CDR3 protein is CASSPRLSSGNTIYF. The CDR3 DNA is TGTGCCAGCAGTCCTAGACTGAGCTCTGGAAACACCATATATTTT.